This is a list of T cell receptor beta chains from one sample in a study of shared clonotypes between healthy human individuals. Repertoires were generated with immunoSEQ multiplex PCR, while TCRdb's copy carries only in-frame clones and drops some. The table includes about 980,000 clones, over 75% detected once. The sample comprised memory CD4+ T cells sorted from blood. Receptors were obtained from a man between 18 and 29 years old in good health. The CDR3 runs from the conserved cysteine through the conserved F or W. Fields, in order: CDR3 length, J gene, V gene, D gene, CDR3 protein, CDR3 DNA. D genes are given only for firm matches.

16,TRBJ2-6,TRBV10-2,-,CASSGPGTTGANVLTF,TGCGCCAGCAGTGGCCCCGGAACCACGGGGGCCAACGTCCTGACTTTC
16,TRBJ2-2,TRBV27,-,CASSLGRGGDTGELFF,TGTGCCAGCAGTTTAGGCAGGGGCGGTGACACCGGGGAGCTGTTTTTT
16,TRBJ2-7,TRBV6-5,-,CASSYSILTGTYEQYF,TGTGCCAGCAGTTACTCAATCCTGACGGGTACCTACGAGCAGTACTTC
17,TRBJ1-1,TRBV7-2,TRBD1,CASSLGQLLIMNTEAFF,TGTGCCAGCAGCTTGGGACAGCTTCTCATCATGAACACTGAAGCTTTCTTT
17,TRBJ1-2,TRBV4-3,-,CASSQDAERAAAGGYTF,TGCGCCAGCAGCCAAGATGCTGAGCGGGCCGCCGCGGGGGGCTACACCTTC
13,TRBJ2-7,TRBV7-2,-,CASRRDGDYEQYF,TGTGCCAGCAGAAGGGACGGTGACTACGAGCAGTACTTC
15,TRBJ2-1,TRBV7-9,TRBD2,CASSFLAGGPDEQFF,TGTGCCAGCAGCTTTCTAGCGGGGGGGCCTGATGAGCAGTTCTTC
16,TRBJ2-7,TRBV11-2,TRBD1,CASSPSWDRAPYEQYF,TGTGCCAGCAGCCCGAGTTGGGACAGGGCCCCCTACGAGCAGTACTTC
15,TRBJ2-7,TRBV6-6,TRBD1,CASSYSPTGSYEQYF,TGTGCCAGCAGTTACTCCCCGACAGGGTCCTACGAGCAGTACTTC
13,TRBJ2-3,TRBV6-1,TRBD2,CATRPGGPDTQYF,TGTGCCACCAGGCCGGGGGGGCCAGATACGCAGTATTTT
16,TRBJ1-2,TRBV5-6,-,CASSLGGGKVNYGYTF,TGTGCCAGCAGCTTGGGGGGCGGAAAAGTTAACTATGGCTACACCTTC
14,TRBJ2-7,TRBV5-6,TRBD2,CASSDSGRGYEQYF,TGTGCCAGCAGCGATAGCGGGAGAGGATACGAGCAGTACTTC
15,TRBJ2-2,TRBV6-5,TRBD1,CASRRGGANTGELFF,TGTGCCAGCAGGCGAGGGGGCGCGAACACCGGGGAGCTGTTTTTT
16,TRBJ2-1,TRBV19,TRBD1,CASSMPGTAHLGEQFF,TGTGCCAGTAGTATGCCCGGGACAGCACACCTCGGGGAGCAGTTCTTC
14,TRBJ1-1,TRBV5-8,-,CASSSWSHSTEAFF,TGTGCCAGCAGCTCATGGTCCCACTCCACTGAAGCTTTCTTT
15,TRBJ1-4,TRBV7-9,-,CASSLDYTTNEKLFF,TGTGCCAGCAGCTTAGATTACACAACTAATGAAAAACTGTTTTTT